This TCR beta chain was captured in a study of cytotoxic CD8 clonotypes in ibrutinib-treated CLL. Trimming took 5 bases from V and 3 from J, leaving 23 bases between them. Germline loops: CDR1 MNHEY, CDR2 SMNVEV (reference sequence). The length of the CDR3 is 17 residues. Some clones are missing from TCRdb's copy, which holds only in-frame ones; the method was immunoSEQ multiplex PCR. Counted here are 100,000 or so clones, under 70% occurring once; the ten biggest clones make up about 40%. This chain joins TRBV27 and TRBJ2-7; tentative D call: TRBD1 (6 bases). Sequences were derived from PBMCs, sampled after 24 months of ibrutinib treatment. This TCR was recovered from a human donor with chronic lymphocytic leukemia. The CDR3 loop is CASSPDQGSSLVYEQYF. The CDR3 DNA reads as TGTGCCAGCAGTCCCGACCAGGGGTCTAGCCTTGTCTACGAGCAGTACTTC.